The following is a TCR beta chain sequence with its context. Which antigen it targets is not known. One base away there is no much larger clone; base qualities are not given. The CDR3 runs 13 residues from the cysteine to the phenylalanine. Of all the DNA, just the CDR3 is kept, 39 bases in frame from base 1. V loses 6 bases of germline sequence and J loses 3 bases, and the interval between the two ends is 12 bases. Taken from the germline V gene, the CDR1 and CDR2 loops are MNHNS and SASEGT. Reading the label with the study, this specimen's treatment or condition is: oral pan-JAK inhibitor, 5-10 mg twice daily. Lesional scalp punch biopsies and peripheral blood were collected from alopecia areata patients. PBMCs were isolated by density centrifugation and stained for CD3, CD4 and CD8, after which CD4+ and CD8+ T cells were sorted on a FACSAria. This record comes from a study of CD8+ T cells in alopecia areata (dated by TCRdb to the late 2010s). Broadly, across the study: The treated patients took part in an open-label pilot trial in which moderate-to-severe alopecia areata was treated with oral tofacitinib at 5 to 10 mg twice daily. Patients stayed on tofacitinib for 6 to 18 months and then had 6 months of follow-up off drug so that delayed response and recurrence could be assessed. The study used high-throughput TCRbeta sequencing to examine T cell clonal expansion in alopecia areata, in both the C3H/HeJ mouse model and human patients. Human TCRbeta sequencing covered scalp tissue and sorted CD4+ and CD8+ peripheral blood T cells from patchy and totalis/universalis alopecia areata patients and healthy controls. RNA came from the PAXgene miRNA kit for fixed scalp, the miRNeasy kit for PBMCs, and the RNeasy kit for mouse skin. Clonality in the scalp was compared among normal scalp (n=4), patchy alopecia areata scalp (n=8), and alopecia totalis/universalis scalp (n=8). immunoSEQ multiplex PCR using 35 Vbeta forward primers and 13 Jbeta reverse primers was used to amplify TCRbeta CDR3 regions. For the treated patients, the SALT score, which quantifies what percentage of scalp surface area is affected, served as the measure of disease severity. Patients on tofacitinib were biopsied at baseline and after 4 and 24 weeks of treatment, and several of the patients also had a later scalp biopsy. The full study reports these points: Unlike mouse skin, which is dominated by gammadelta T cells, normal human skin has resident alphabeta T cells that are also sequenced, and this complicates analysis of the scalp TCR repertoire. Because the treated cohort was small and had just a single nonresponder, larger studies are needed to establish links between baseline CD8+ expansion and response. Compared with mice, TCR sequences shared between patients were less clear, possibly partly because of HLA diversity across the patient population. Lesional scalp, especially in alopecia totalis/universalis, showed higher clonality and more expanded CD8+ clones than normal scalp, suggesting antigenic drive. Tofacitinib significantly lowered scalp clonality and the number of expanded CD8+ clones among the top 100 scalp clones. During tofacitinib treatment, many expanded lesional clones remained in scalp and blood, and this persistence may partly explain relapse after treatment is stopped.

Receptor libraries were prepared by the immunoSEQ multiplex PCR assay. RNA was extracted from all samples and reverse transcribed into cDNA, which served as template for TCR sequencing. First-strand cDNA was synthesized using SuperScript III with a 2:1 mix of oligo-dT and random hexamers. Amplification bias was assessed with a synthetic immune receptor repertoire, and residual bias was removed computationally. The authors processed their data as follows. After raw reads were preprocessed to remove errors, the CDR3 was defined following IMGT conventions as running from the conserved cysteine to phenylalanine. To get clonality, Shannon entropy was normalized by log2 of the number of productive unique TCRs and the result was subtracted from 1. Whether each scalp clone was CD4 or CD8 was inferred by checking scalp TCRbeta sequences against the CD4 and CD8 repertoires from sorted blood. As stored in TCRdb, this immuneACCESS dataset retains in-frame rearrangements with V and J assigned. A fraction of the clones does not appear; measured against another copy, unresolved V genes explain less than half of the discrepancy, and the remainder lacks a known reason. V, J and clone size are taken as reported in that table, and D and trimming were inferred from the DNA itself. This sample holds a few hundred thousand clones; roughly 40% were observed only once. The ten most abundant clones make up about 2.6% of the sample.

Here the sequenced sample was CD4+ T cells sorted from blood, taken around week 36, from a patient treated with tofacitinib. The V and J segments used are TRBV6-1 and TRBJ2-7; possibly the D gene is TRBD1, per 6 matching bases. The receptor was isolated from a human donor with alopecia areata. The CDR3 protein is CASSTEGGYEQYF. The nucleotide sequence reads TGTGCCAGCAGCACGGAAGGGGGCTACGAGCAGTACTTC.